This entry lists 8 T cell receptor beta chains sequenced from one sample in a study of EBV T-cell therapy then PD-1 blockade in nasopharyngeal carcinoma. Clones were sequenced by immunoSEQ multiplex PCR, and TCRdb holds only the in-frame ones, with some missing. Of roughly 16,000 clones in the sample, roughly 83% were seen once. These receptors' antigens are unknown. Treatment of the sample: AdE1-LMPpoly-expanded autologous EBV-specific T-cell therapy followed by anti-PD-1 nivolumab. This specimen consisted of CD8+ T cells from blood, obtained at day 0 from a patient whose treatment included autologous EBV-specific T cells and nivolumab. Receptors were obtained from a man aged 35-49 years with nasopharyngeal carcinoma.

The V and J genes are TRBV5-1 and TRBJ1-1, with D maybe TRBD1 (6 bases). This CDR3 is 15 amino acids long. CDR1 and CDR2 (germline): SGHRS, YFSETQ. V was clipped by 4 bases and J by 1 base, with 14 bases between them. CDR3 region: CASSPVGGANTEAFF. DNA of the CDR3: TGCGCCAGCAGCCCCGTTGGGGGGGCGAACACTGAAGCTTTCTTT.

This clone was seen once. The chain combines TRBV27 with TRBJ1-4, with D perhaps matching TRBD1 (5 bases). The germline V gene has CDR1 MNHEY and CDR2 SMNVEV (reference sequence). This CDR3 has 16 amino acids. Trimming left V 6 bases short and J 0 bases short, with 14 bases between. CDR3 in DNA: TGTGCCAGCAGCGTAACAGGCTCTGCAACTAATGAAAAACTGTTTTTT. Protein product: CASSVTGSATNEKLFF. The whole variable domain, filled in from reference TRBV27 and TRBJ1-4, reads EAQVTQNPRYLITVTGKKLTVTCSQNMNHEYMSWYRQDPGLGLRQIYYSMNVEVTDKGDVPEGYKVSRKEKRNFPLILESPSPNQTSLYFCASSVTGSATNEKLFFGSGTQLSVL.

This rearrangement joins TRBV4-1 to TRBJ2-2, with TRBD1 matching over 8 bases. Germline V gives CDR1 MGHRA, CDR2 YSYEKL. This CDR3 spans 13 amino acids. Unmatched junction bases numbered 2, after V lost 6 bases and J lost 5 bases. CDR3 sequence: CASRGTGTGELFF. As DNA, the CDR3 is TGCGCCAGCAGGGGGACAGGAACCGGGGAGCTGTTTTTT.

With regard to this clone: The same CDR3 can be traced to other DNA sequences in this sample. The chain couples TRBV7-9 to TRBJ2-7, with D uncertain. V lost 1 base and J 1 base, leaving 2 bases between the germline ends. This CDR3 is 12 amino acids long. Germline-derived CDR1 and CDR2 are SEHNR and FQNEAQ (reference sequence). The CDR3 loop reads CASSLGSYEQYF. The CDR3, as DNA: TGTGCCAGCAGCTTAGGGTCCTACGAGCAGTACTTC.

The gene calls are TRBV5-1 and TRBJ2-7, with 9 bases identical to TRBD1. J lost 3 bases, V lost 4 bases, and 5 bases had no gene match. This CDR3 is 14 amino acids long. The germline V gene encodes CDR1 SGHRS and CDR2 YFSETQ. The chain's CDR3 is CASSRQGGYYEQYF. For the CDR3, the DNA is TGCGCCAGCAGCCGACAGGGGGGATACTACGAGCAGTACTTC. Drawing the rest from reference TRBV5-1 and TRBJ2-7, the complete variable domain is KAGVTQTPRYLIKTRGQQVTLSCSPISGHRSVSWYQQTPGQGLQFLFEYFSETQRNKGNFPGRFSGRQFSNSRSEMNVSTLELGDSALYLCASSRQGGYYEQYFGPGTRLTVT.

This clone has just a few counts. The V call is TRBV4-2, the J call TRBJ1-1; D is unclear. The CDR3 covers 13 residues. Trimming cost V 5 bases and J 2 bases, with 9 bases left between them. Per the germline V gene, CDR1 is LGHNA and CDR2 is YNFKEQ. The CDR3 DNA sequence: TGTGCCAGCAGCGAACAGAGAAACACTGAAGCTTTCTTT. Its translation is CASSEQRNTEAFF.

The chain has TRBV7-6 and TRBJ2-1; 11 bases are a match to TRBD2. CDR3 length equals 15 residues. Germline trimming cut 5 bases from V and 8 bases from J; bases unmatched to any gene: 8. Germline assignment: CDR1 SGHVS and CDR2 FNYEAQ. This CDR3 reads CASSSSGGALDEQFF. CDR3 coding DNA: TGTGCCAGCAGCAGTAGCGGGGGGGCCTTGGATGAGCAGTTCTTC.

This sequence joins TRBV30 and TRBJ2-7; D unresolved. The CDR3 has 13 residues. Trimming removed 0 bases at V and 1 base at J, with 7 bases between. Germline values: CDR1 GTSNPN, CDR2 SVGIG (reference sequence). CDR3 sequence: CAWSVTGSYEQYF. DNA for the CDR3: TGTGCCTGGAGTGTAACCGGATCCTACGAGCAGTACTTC.